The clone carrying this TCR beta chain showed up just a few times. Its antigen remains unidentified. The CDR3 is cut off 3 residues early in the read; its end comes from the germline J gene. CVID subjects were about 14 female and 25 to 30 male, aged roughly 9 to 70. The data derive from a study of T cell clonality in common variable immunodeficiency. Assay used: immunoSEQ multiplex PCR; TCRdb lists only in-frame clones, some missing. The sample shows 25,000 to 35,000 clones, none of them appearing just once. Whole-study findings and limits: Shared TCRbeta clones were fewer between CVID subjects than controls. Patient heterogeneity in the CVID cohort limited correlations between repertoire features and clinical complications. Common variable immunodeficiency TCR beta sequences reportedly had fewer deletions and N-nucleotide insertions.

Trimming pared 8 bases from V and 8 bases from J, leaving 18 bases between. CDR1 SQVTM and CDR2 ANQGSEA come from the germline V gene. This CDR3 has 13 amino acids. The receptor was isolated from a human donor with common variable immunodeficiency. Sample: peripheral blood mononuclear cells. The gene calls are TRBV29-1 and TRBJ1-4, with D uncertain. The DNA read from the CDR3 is TGCAGCTTTTCAGGCGCTGTTAGGGAAAAA. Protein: CSFSGAVREK. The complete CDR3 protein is CSFSGAVREKLFF.